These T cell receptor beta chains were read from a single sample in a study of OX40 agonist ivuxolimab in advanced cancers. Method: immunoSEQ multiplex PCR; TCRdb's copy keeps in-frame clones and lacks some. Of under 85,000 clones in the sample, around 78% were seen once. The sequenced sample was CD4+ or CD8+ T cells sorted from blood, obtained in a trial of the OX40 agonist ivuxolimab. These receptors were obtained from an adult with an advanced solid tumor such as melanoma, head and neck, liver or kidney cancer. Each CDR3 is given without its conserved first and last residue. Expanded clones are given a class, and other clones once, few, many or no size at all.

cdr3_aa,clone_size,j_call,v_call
ASSSSGRAWETQY,.,TRBJ2-5,TRBV28
ASSDDRALSEQY,large,TRBJ2-7,TRBV10-1
ASSLNEKLF,few,TRBJ1-4,TRBV2
ASSVGVRVAGPGNEQF,.,TRBJ2-1,TRBV9
ASSLIYSYNSPLH,.,TRBJ1-6,TRBV28
ASSLAGGYNEQF,.,TRBJ2-1,TRBV7-9
ATQKDNTEAF,.,TRBJ1-1,TRBV10-3
ATSRAGTGSNQPQH,.,TRBJ1-5,TRBV15
ASSDRQGANYGYT,.,TRBJ1-2,TRBV5-4
ASSLSGGGIMNTEAF,once,TRBJ1-1,TRBV7-9
ASQGPRAPGANVLT,.,TRBJ2-6,TRBV19
ASSARQGMGGNTIY,.,TRBJ1-3,TRBV9
ASRPGQASFLD,once,TRBJ2-7,TRBV6-1
ASSSTGGYADTQY,.,TRBJ2-3,TRBV5-6
ASTRDRERSSYGYT,once,TRBJ1-2,TRBV10-2
ASSPRGRGETQY,.,TRBJ2-5,TRBV19
ASSVTPVRRTSGRTDTQY,.,TRBJ2-3,TRBV9
ASSFRAPPNNEQF,.,TRBJ2-1,TRBV28
ASSRRDEGYEQY,.,TRBJ2-7,TRBV4-1
TWNRHQETQY,.,TRBJ2-5,TRBV30
ASGPNRGYEQF,.,TRBJ2-1,TRBV12-5
ASSEDYQAGELF,once,TRBJ2-2,TRBV10-1
ASSLSPTGFLGYT,.,TRBJ1-2,TRBV7-2
ASSQGHGGNEKLF,.,TRBJ1-4,TRBV4-1
ASSPRDRGHQPQH,.,TRBJ1-5,TRBV7-2
ASSRGLESDTQY,.,TRBJ2-3,TRBV4-2
ASSRSSAGSSYNEQF,.,TRBJ2-1,TRBV4-2
ASSFDSYNSPLH,.,TRBJ1-6,TRBV5-6
ASSPPGTNYGYT,.,TRBJ1-2,TRBV5-1
ASSLVSGAVYNEQF,.,TRBJ2-1,TRBV7-9
AWSDLGGGNSPLH,.,TRBJ1-6,TRBV30
ASSPPQAPNYGYT,few,TRBJ1-2,TRBV18
ASSLGDREVETQY,.,TRBJ2-5,TRBV19
ASSLGVREGETQY,few,TRBJ2-5,TRBV28
ASSVGRGNQPQH,once,TRBJ1-5,TRBV9
ASTPGQGRNQPQH,.,TRBJ1-5,TRBV28
ASSQQYRGAPYEQY,once,TRBJ2-7,TRBV4-3
ASSYSMGADGNTIY,.,TRBJ1-3,TRBV6-5
ASSQPPQTEAF,.,TRBJ1-1,TRBV5-1
ASSFLDRGVRKGAF,.,TRBJ1-1,TRBV5-1
ASSPRSSYNEQF,.,TRBJ2-1,TRBV19
ASRRRVYSNQPQH,once,TRBJ1-5,TRBV5-4
ASSHDRGLYQPQH,.,TRBJ1-5,TRBV4-3
ASISDRSSNQPQH,.,TRBJ1-5,TRBV19
ASSLGLTGGPADTQY,.,TRBJ2-3,TRBV13
ASSLGQADSGNTIY,.,TRBJ1-3,TRBV6-5
ASSFIPDGDYGYT,.,TRBJ1-2,TRBV5-1
ASSLLKGGGRLNTEAF,.,TRBJ1-1,TRBV28
ASSLVIAGVNEQF,.,TRBJ2-1,TRBV7-3
ASSQKGDTEAF,.,TRBJ1-1,TRBV5-1
ASSLSRHRGYT,.,TRBJ1-2,TRBV5-8